Each of the 14 T cell receptor beta chains below was sequenced from the same sample in a study of cytomegalovirus exposure and HLA in healthy donors. The primer mix had 60 Vbeta and 13 Jbeta primers. TCRdb keeps only in-frame clones here, not all; method: immunoSEQ multiplex PCR. The data show fewer than 200,000 clones, with about 80% seen just once and about 4.3% held by the top ten. Sequencing was carried out using PBMCs. These receptors all stem from a man aged 30 to 45 in good health and CMV-seronegative.

The chain links TRBV10-3 to TRBJ2-2; TRBD2 aligns across 11 bases. Germline V lookup: CDR1 ENHRY, CDR2 SYGVKD. This CDR3 contains 16 residues. Unmatched junction bases numbered 5, after V lost 6 bases and J lost 2 bases. The CDR3 DNA sequence: TGTGCCATCAGCCAAGGGACTAGCGGTAACACCGGGGAGCTGTTTTTT. Its protein is CAISQGTSGNTGELFF.

This clone came up once. The junction differs from germline at one of its ends, possibly a read error. The V call is TRBV6-6, the J call TRBJ1-6, with D possibly TRBD1 on 6 matching bases. Germline V gene lookup returns CDR1 MNHNY and CDR2 SVGAGI (reference sequence). The CDR3 sequence is 11 residues long. The CDR3 nucleotides are TGTGCCAGCAGTTATGATTCCGGACAGATCTTT. This translates into CASSYDSGQIF.

This clone was seen only a few times. The J gene is TRBJ2-2, the V gene TRBV18; 7 bases align to TRBD2. V lost 4 bases to trimming and J lost 0 bases; unmatched junction nucleotides: 11. The CDR3 runs 18 residues. Germline V gives CDR1 KGHSH, CDR2 LQKENI. The CDR3 nucleotides read TGTGCCAGCTCACTTTTGGGCGGGAGCCTAGCGAACACCGGGGAGCTGTTTTTT. It yields the protein CASSLLGGSLANTGELFF. Supplemented by reference TRBV18 and TRBJ2-2, the full variable domain reads NAGVMQNPRHLVRRRGQEARLRCSPMKGHSHVYWYRQLPEEGLKFMVYLQKENIIDESGMPKERFSAEFPKEGPSILRIQQVVRGDSAAYFCASSLLGGSLANTGELFFGEGSRLTVL.

J is TRBJ1-5 and V is TRBV7-2; TRBD1 agrees at 7 bases. Germline V CDR1 and CDR2: SGHTA, FQGNSA. The CDR3 runs to 13 residues. The J segment lost 9 bases and the V segment lost 5 bases, leaving 7 bases of the junction unmatched. CDR3 sequence (DNA): TGTGCCAGCAGCACACATACAGGGGTGCCCCAGCATTTT. It specifies CASSTHTGVPQHF.

The chain carries TRBV27 and TRBJ1-5; D gene ambiguous. The germline CDR1 and CDR2 sequences are MNHEY and SMNVEV (reference sequence). V shed 3 bases and J shed 8 bases, with 11 bases lying between them. The CDR3 length is 13 residues. CDR3 sequence (DNA): TGTGCCAGCAGTTTGAACCCAGTCGAGCCCCAGCATTTT. It codes for CASSLNPVEPQHF.

The chain uses TRBV7-8 and TRBJ1-6, with 12 bases that match TRBD1. With V trimmed by 4 bases and J by 9 bases, 4 bases remained unmatched. Looked up from germline, CDR1 is SGHVS and CDR2 is FQNEAQ. The CDR3 consists of 15 residues. The CDR3 bases are TGTGCCAGCAGCTGGGACAGGGGGCTAGCTTCACCCCTCCACTTT. Translated: CASSWDRGLASPLHF.

The chain links TRBV7-9 to TRBJ2-7, with D tentatively TRBD1 (5 bases). V was trimmed by 6 bases and J by 2 bases, leaving 14 bases between them. There are 14 residues in the CDR3. Germline CDR1 SEHNR, CDR2 FQNEAQ (reference sequence). The CDR3: CASSGAGITYEQYF. In DNA form, the CDR3 reads TGTGCCAGCAGTGGGGCAGGGATTACCTACGAGCAGTACTTC.

The rearrangement links TRBV9 to TRBJ2-2, with 9 bases lining up with TRBD1. The CDR3 contains 16 residues. Losses at the gene ends were 3 bases for V and 4 bases for J; bases not matched to a gene: 7. Germline assignment: CDR1 SGDLS and CDR2 YYNGEE. In DNA, the CDR3 is TGTGCCAGCAGCGCAACCGGGACAGGGACCACCGGGGAGCTGTTTTTT. Translation gives CASSATGTGTTGELFF.

The gene calls are TRBV30 and TRBJ2-7, with D possibly TRBD2 on 7 matching bases. This CDR3 has 13 amino acids. The germline V and J ends were trimmed by 6 bases and 3 bases, with 15 bases remaining between them. Germline values: CDR1 GTSNPN, CDR2 SVGIG (reference sequence). In nucleotides, the CDR3 is TGTGCCTGTTTCACGGGGGGCAACTACGAGCAGTACTTC. Translated, it gives CACFTGGNYEQYF.

The V and J genes are TRBV19 and TRBJ1-2; maybe TRBD1 (6 bases). This CDR3 comprises 15 residues. V gave up 3 bases and J gave up 3 bases, with 14 bases separating them. Germline V gives CDR1 LNHDA, CDR2 SQIVND (reference sequence). In DNA, the CDR3 is TGTGCCAGTAGTATTCAGGCAGGGGTGGACTATGGCTACACCTTC. Encoded protein: CASSIQAGVDYGYTF.

This chain uses TRBV11-1 with TRBJ2-1; 8 bases map to TRBD2. The CDR3 contains 17 residues. V dropped 3 bases and J dropped 4; count of bases not matched to a gene: 11. Germline values: CDR1 SGHAT, CDR2 FQDESV (reference sequence). This CDR3 is CASSFGGRGAFYNEQFF. CDR3 coding DNA: TGTGCCAGCAGCTTCGGTGGGCGGGGGGCCTTTTACAATGAGCAGTTCTTC.

The chain combines TRBV19 with TRBJ2-5, with 15 bases fitting TRBD2. V lost 6 bases, J lost 4 bases, and 3 bases stayed unmatched. The germline V gene encodes CDR1 LNHDA and CDR2 SQIVND (reference sequence). CDR3 size: 15 residues. The CDR3 sequence is CASSGLAGGGETQYF. The CDR3 bases are TGTGCCAGTAGCGGACTAGCGGGAGGGGGAGAGACCCAGTACTTC.

For this clone: Compared with germline, one end of the junction differs, possibly owing to a read error. The rearrangement links TRBV7-9 to TRBJ1-4, with D possibly matching TRBD1 (5 bases). Germline assignment: CDR1 SEHNR and CDR2 FQNEAQ (reference sequence). This CDR3 comprises 15 residues. The CDR3 here is CASTLGHSLNEKLFF. In nucleotides, the CDR3 is TGTGCCAGCACCTTAGGACATTCCCTTAATGAAAAACTGTTTTTT.

This clone was found a few times. The genes are TRBV10-3 and TRBJ1-3; possibly TRBD1 for D (5 bases). V gave up 6 bases and J gave up 4 bases, with 10 bases separating them. The CDR3 has 13 residues. Germline-derived CDR1 and CDR2 are ENHRY and SYGVKD. The CDR3 here is CAIRQGSGNTIYF. The CDR3 nucleotides are TGTGCCATCAGGCAGGGCTCAGGAAACACCATATATTTT.